The present entry profiles one T cell receptor (beta chain) with its context. The sample is drawn from a study of blood T cell repertoires in COVID-19. Trimming stripped 7 bases from V and 5 bases from J, with 6 bases between. The CDR3 is 12 residues long. The germline gives CDR1 SNHLY, CDR2 FYNNEI. TCRdb's copy holds only in-frame clones and misses some; the assay was immunoSEQ multiplex PCR. The data contain 150,000 to 250,000 clones, approximately 80% of them singletons. Specimen: peripheral blood. The TCR sequence derives from a human donor with acute or convalescent COVID-19. The donor label of this sample is uncertain. V gene TRBV2 combines with J gene TRBJ1-6; D ambiguous. The CDR3 sequence: CASKADNSPLHF. In DNA, the CDR3 is TGTGCCAGCAAAGCGGATAATTCACCCCTCCACTTT.